This passage covers 22 T cell receptor beta chains from one sample sequenced in a study of T cell repertoires in ileal Crohn's disease. Profiled with immunoSEQ multiplex PCR; TCRdb holds only in-frame clones, not every one. The sample holds 1,600 or so clones; under 90% are singletons and the top ten take roughly an eighth. The sequencing sample was made of ileal tissue. These receptor sequences come from an adult with Crohn's disease.

V is TRBV6-5 and J is TRBJ1-1, with TRBD1 identical over 7 bases. This CDR3 region has 13 residues. Germline lookup yields CDR1 MNHEY and CDR2 SVGAGI. The trim removed 5 bases at V and 3 bases at J, leaving 3 bases unmatched. CDR3 loop: CASSLQGDTEAFF. CDR3 nucleotide sequence: TGTGCCAGCAGTCTGCAGGGGGACACTGAAGCTTTCTTT.

The rearrangement links TRBV15 to TRBJ2-7; D is ambiguous. Germline loops: CDR1 LNHNV, CDR2 YYDKDF (reference sequence). V was clipped by 0 bases and J by 0 bases, with 9 bases between them. CDR3 length: 15 amino acids. The CDR3 protein is CATSRDLGTSYEQYF. The DNA of the CDR3 is TGTGCCACCAGCAGAGATTTGGGCACCTCCTACGAGCAGTACTTC.

V gene TRBV2 combines with J gene TRBJ1-4; a weak D match, TRBD1 (5 bases). This CDR3 comprises 14 residues. Trimming stripped 6 bases from V and 3 bases from J, with 11 bases between. Germline values: CDR1 SNHLY, CDR2 FYNNEI. The CDR3: CASRREGSNEKLFF. In DNA, the CDR3 is TGTGCCAGCAGGAGGGAGGGGTCTAATGAAAAACTGTTTTTT.

This chain uses TRBV6-5 with TRBJ1-4, with 7 bases that match TRBD1. V lost 6 bases, J lost 7 bases, and 11 bases stayed unmatched. This CDR3 contains 15 residues. Per germline, CDR1 MNHEY and CDR2 SVGAGI. The CDR3 is CASRTWTGTVEKLFF. Written as DNA, the CDR3 is TGTGCCAGCAGGACCTGGACAGGAACAGTTGAAAAACTGTTTTTT.

The chain carries TRBV9 and TRBJ2-3; 10 nucleotides match TRBD1. Looked up from germline, CDR1 is SGDLS and CDR2 is YYNGEE. With V trimmed by 1 base and J by 1 base, 3 bases remained unmatched. This CDR3 is built from 16 residues. CDR3 region: CASSVQGQGRTDTQYF. The CDR3 DNA sequence: TGTGCCAGCAGCGTACAGGGACAGGGGCGCACAGATACGCAGTATTTT.

The rearrangement links TRBV5-6 to TRBJ1-1, with 9 bases identical to TRBD1. CDR1 SGHDT and CDR2 YYEEEE come from the germline V gene. V dropped 3 bases and J dropped 5; count of bases not matched to a gene: 11. The CDR3 is made up of 16 amino acids. The CDR3 sequence: CASSSSGTGRITEAFF. In DNA, the CDR3 is TGTGCCAGCAGCTCATCCGGGACAGGGAGGATAACTGAAGCTTTCTTT.

On this clone itself: The conserved final phenylalanine or tryptophan is absent from the CDR3, which likely points to a read error. The rearrangement joins TRBV6-6 to TRBJ2-7, with a weak D call TRBD2 (6 bases). This CDR3 comprises 12 residues. The germline V gene has CDR1 MNHNY and CDR2 SVGAGI (reference sequence). The V end was cut by 4 bases, the J end by 5 bases, with 9 bases between. The CDR3 here is CASSWTGDEQYL. Written as DNA, the CDR3 is TGTGCCAGCAGTTGGACGGGAGACGAGCAGTACCTC.

This chain uses TRBV9 with TRBJ2-5, with TRBD1 as a possible D gene (7 bases). Germline CDR1 is SGDLS and CDR2 is YYNGEE. The CDR3 loop spans 17 amino acids. The V end lost 1 base, the J end lost 1 base, and 17 bases lay between the germline ends. The CDR3 nucleotides are TGTGCCAGCAGCGTATCTGCGGGACAGACACCCCAAGAGACCCAGTACTTC. It yields the protein CASSVSAGQTPQETQYF.

The gene calls are TRBV5-4 and TRBJ1-4; 9 nucleotides align to TRBD1. Losses at the gene ends were 3 bases for V and 7 bases for J; bases not matched to a gene: 7. The germline V gene has CDR1 SGHNT and CDR2 YYREEE (reference sequence). CDR3 length equals 15 residues. The CDR3 DNA reads TGTGCCAGCAGCTCAAAGGGGACAGGGCTTGAAAAACTGTTTTTT. Translating gives CASSSKGTGLEKLFF. Combining the CDR3 with reference TRBV5-4 and TRBJ1-4 gives the whole variable domain ETGVTQSPTHLIKTRGQQVTLRCSSQSGHNTVSWYQQALGQGPQFIFQYYREEENGRGNFPPRFSGLQFPNYSSELNVNALELDDSALYLCASSSKGTGLEKLFFGSGTQLSVL.

The rearrangement links TRBV19 to TRBJ2-3; TRBD2 matches at 10 bases. The J segment lost 5 bases and the V segment lost 5 bases, leaving 7 bases of the junction unmatched. Per germline, CDR1 LNHDA and CDR2 SQIVND (reference sequence). The CDR3 loop spans 15 amino acids. The CDR3 protein is CASSFRLAGGDTQYF. The CDR3 nucleotides read TGTGCCAGTAGTTTCCGATTAGCGGGGGGAGATACGCAGTATTTT.

The rearrangement uses TRBV10-3 and TRBJ2-7; 9 bases fit TRBD1. Germline-derived CDR1 and CDR2 are ENHRY and SYGVKD. Trimming removed 4 bases from V and 2 bases from J; junction bases left unmatched: 0. The CDR3 covers 13 residues. CDR3 DNA sequence: TGTGCCATCAGTGGGACAGGGGCCTACGAGCAGTACTTC. Translated: CAISGTGAYEQYF.

The V gene is TRBV13, the J gene TRBJ1-2, with 8 bases lining up with TRBD1. The CDR3 has 16 amino acids. With V trimmed by 4 bases and J by 5 bases, 12 bases remained unmatched. Germline V gives CDR1 PRHDT, CDR2 FYEKMQ (reference sequence). CDR3: CASSYLQGVRIYGYTF. The DNA of the CDR3 is TGTGCCAGCAGCTATCTACAGGGGGTACGAATTTATGGCTACACCTTC.

The V call is TRBV18, the J call TRBJ2-3, with D maybe TRBD1 (5 bases). Trimming left V 5 bases short and J 4 bases short, with 19 bases between. The germline CDR1 and CDR2 sequences are KGHSH and LQKENI. CDR3 length: 16 amino acids. CDR3 amino acids: CASSALGAGGADTQYF. The CDR3 bases are TGTGCCAGCTCAGCACTTGGGGCAGGCGGCGCAGATACGCAGTATTTT.

V is TRBV4-2 and J is TRBJ2-3; TRBD2 aligns across 8 bases. CDR1 and CDR2 (germline): LGHNA, YNFKEQ. V gave up 1 base and J gave up 2 bases; unmatched junction bases: 2. The CDR3 runs 15 residues. The chain's CDR3 is CASSQGLAHTDTQYF. CDR3 coding DNA: TGTGCCAGCAGCCAAGGACTAGCGCACACAGATACGCAGTATTTT.

V gene TRBV5-8 combines with J gene TRBJ1-1; 8 bases fit TRBD1. This CDR3 is built from 14 residues. Losses at the gene ends were 3 bases for V and 2 bases for J; bases not matched to a gene: 3. Germline lookup yields CDR1 SGHTS and CDR2 YDEGEE. The DNA of the CDR3 is TGTGCCAGCAGCTCCGGGACAGGAAACACTGAAGCTTTCTTT. This sequence encodes CASSSGTGNTEAFF.

The chain combines TRBV6-6 with TRBJ1-1; possible D gene TRBD1, 6 bases. Germline V gene data show CDR1 as MNHNY and CDR2 as SVGAGI (reference sequence). The germline V and J ends were trimmed by 2 bases and 6 bases, with 13 bases remaining between them. This CDR3 spans 14 amino acids. CDR3 amino acids: CASSYGDGGAEAFF. DNA for the CDR3: TGTGCCAGCAGTTACGGGGATGGGGGCGCTGAAGCTTTCTTT.

The chain carries TRBV30 and TRBJ2-1; TRBD2 matches at 13 bases. CDR3 length: 15 amino acids. CDR1 is GTSNPN and CDR2 is SVGIG in the germline V gene (reference sequence). Germline trimming cut 2 bases from V and 8 bases from J; bases unmatched to any gene: 6. The CDR3 coding sequence is TGTGCCTGGAGTAAAGGACTAGCGGGGGCCTATGAGCAGTTCTTC. Translation gives CAWSKGLAGAYEQFF.

This chain uses TRBV30 with TRBJ1-5; perhaps TRBD1 as D (5 bases). V dropped 4 bases and J dropped 0 bases, with 22 bases sitting between them. The CDR3 loop spans 18 amino acids. The germline gives CDR1 GTSNPN, CDR2 SVGIG (reference sequence). The CDR3 coding sequence is TGTGCCTGGACCTACCTGGGCACGGGAGGGGATAGCAATCAGCCCCAGCATTTT. It yields the protein CAWTYLGTGGDSNQPQHF.

The chain combines TRBV6-5 with TRBJ1-1; D unresolved. CDR1 is MNHEY and CDR2 is SVGAGI in the germline V gene. CDR3 length equals 13 residues. Trimming took off 7 bases at V and 1 base at J, with 10 bases between the two ends. The CDR3 here is CASIKPGNTEAFF. DNA for the CDR3: TGTGCCAGCATCAAGCCAGGGAACACTGAAGCTTTCTTT.

This clone was seen only once. CDR3 nucleotide sequence: TGCAGCGTAACAGGTCCGAACTTTAGCTCCTACGAGCAGTACTTC. Residues: CSVTGPNFSSYEQYF. The rearrangement joins TRBV29-1 to TRBJ2-7; D possibly corresponds to TRBD1 (5 bases). Germline CDR1 SQVTM, CDR2 ANQGSEA. This CDR3 spans 15 amino acids. Trimming shortened V by 6 bases and J by 0 bases, and 18 bases separated the two germline ends.

The chain has TRBV21-1 and TRBJ2-2; TRBD2 is the table's D call, not checked against the DNA. TRBV21-1 is termed a pseudogene. CDR3 length: 17 amino acids. This CDR3 is CASSKGLGRGGTGELFF. CDR3 sequence (DNA): TGTGCCAGCAGCAAAGGTCTTGGCCGGGGGGGCACCGGGGAGCTGTTTTTT.

The V and J genes are TRBV29-1 and TRBJ2-5; D is perhaps TRBD2 (6 bases). The CDR3 runs 12 residues. CDR1 is SQVTM, CDR2 ANQGSEA, per germline. The DNA for the CDR3 is TGCAGTGGGGCGGGGCCCCAAGAGACCCAGTACTTC. Translating gives CSGAGPQETQYF.